This T cell receptor beta chain is drawn from a study of beta chain features in type 1 diabetes. Study-wide findings and caveats: A moderate, significant TCRB CDR3 shortening appeared in type 1 diabetes across four CD4+ subsets.

The isolated RNA, all of it, was reverse transcribed, so expressed TCRB transcripts were what got sequenced. Clones were read by immunoSEQ multiplex PCR, and TCRdb kept only the in-frame ones, dropping some. The sample records roughly 450,000 clones, approximately 10% being singletons. The CDR3 consists of 17 residues. The germline V gene encodes CDR1 SGHVS and CDR2 FNYEAQ. V dropped 2 bases and J dropped 6; count of bases not matched to a gene: 9. This clone was recorded a few times. Its antigen is unknown. This receptor was taken from a woman aged 18-29 years in good health. Sequences were obtained from naive CD4+ T cells from blood. V is TRBV7-6 and J is TRBJ2-3; 12 bases are shared with TRBD1. CDR3 sequence: CASSLRHRDRGLDTQYF. In DNA, the CDR3 is TGTGCCAGCAGCTTAAGACACCGGGACAGGGGGCTTGATACGCAGTATTTT.